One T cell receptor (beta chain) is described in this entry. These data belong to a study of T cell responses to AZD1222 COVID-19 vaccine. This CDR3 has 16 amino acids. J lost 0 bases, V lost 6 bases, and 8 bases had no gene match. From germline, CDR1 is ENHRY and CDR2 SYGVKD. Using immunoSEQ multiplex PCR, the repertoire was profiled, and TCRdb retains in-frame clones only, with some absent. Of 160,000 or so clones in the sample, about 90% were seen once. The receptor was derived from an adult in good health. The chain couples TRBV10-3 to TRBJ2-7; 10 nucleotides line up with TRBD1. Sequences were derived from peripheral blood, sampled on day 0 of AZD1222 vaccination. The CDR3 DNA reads TGTGCCATCAGCGCCAGGGACAGGGGAAGCTCCTACGAGCAGTACTTC. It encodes CAISARDRGSSYEQYF.